The 25 T cell receptor beta chains below come from one sample, sequenced in a study of blood T cell repertoires in COVID-19. Sequenced by immunoSEQ multiplex PCR; TCRdb stores in-frame clones only, minus some. The data show over 150,000 clones, 87% seen once. The sequencing input was PBMCs or T cells enriched from blood (not recorded which). The source is a woman aged 45-59 years who had recovered from COVID-19.

The rearrangement links TRBV27 to TRBJ2-1, with 7 bases lining up with TRBD2. V lost 7 bases and J lost 6; bases outside the gene matches: 9. This CDR3 contains 14 residues. Germline loops: CDR1 MNHEY, CDR2 SMNVEV (reference sequence). CDR3 DNA sequence: TGTGCCAGCACAACGGGAGGTCCCCTCAATGAGCAGTTCTTC. Its protein is CASTTGGPLNEQFF.

This chain joins TRBV7-8 and TRBJ2-1; 12 bases fit TRBD2. The CDR3 is 16 amino acids. V lost 5 bases, J lost 5 bases, and 7 bases stayed unmatched. The germline V gene encodes CDR1 SGHVS and CDR2 FQNEAQ. CDR3 in DNA: TGTGCCAGCAGCGCCCGGACTAGCGGGACTCACAATGAGCAGTTCTTC. Amino acid sequence: CASSARTSGTHNEQFF.

On this clone: Other DNA sequences within the sample encode an identical CDR3. The V gene is TRBV30, the J gene TRBJ2-7; no clear D gene. The CDR3 spans 12 residues. The V gene lost 0 bases and the J gene lost 4 bases, with 7 bases spanning the gap. CDR1 and CDR2 from the germline V gene are GTSNPN and SVGIG (reference sequence). CDR3 region: CAWSVRAYEQYF. CDR3 nucleotide sequence: TGTGCCTGGAGTGTACGAGCGTACGAGCAGTACTTC.

The chain carries TRBV6-6 and TRBJ2-1; a possible D gene is TRBD1 (6 bases). Germline CDR1 and CDR2: MNHNY and SVGAGI (reference sequence). This CDR3 region has 17 residues. V lost 5 bases and J 7 bases, leaving 24 bases between the germline ends. The CDR3 sequence: CASSPLLGQPTPNEQFF. For the CDR3, the DNA is TGTGCCAGCAGTCCCCTACTCGGACAGCCCACGCCGAATGAGCAGTTCTTC.

The rearrangement joins TRBV5-1 to TRBJ2-7, with D possibly TRBD1 on 5 matching bases. V dropped 4 bases and J dropped 1 base, with 9 bases sitting between them. Germline V gene lookup returns CDR1 SGHRS and CDR2 YFSETQ. CDR3 length: 13 amino acids. The CDR3 sequence: CASSLTDSYEQYF. The CDR3 DNA is TGCGCCAGCAGCCTGACAGATTCCTACGAGCAGTACTTC. The complete variable domain, with remaining parts taken from reference TRBV5-1 and TRBJ2-7, reads KAGVTQTPRYLIKTRGQQVTLSCSPISGHRSVSWYQQTPGQGLQFLFEYFSETQRNKGNFPGRFSGRQFSNSRSEMNVSTLELGDSALYLCASSLTDSYEQYFGPGTRLTVT.

J is TRBJ2-3 and V is TRBV9; perhaps TRBD1 as D (6 bases). This CDR3 region has 12 residues. Trimming shortened V by 4 bases and J by 6 bases, and 9 bases separated the two germline ends. From germline, CDR1 is SGDLS and CDR2 YYNGEE. This CDR3 reads CASSPGVDTQYF. CDR3 DNA sequence: TGTGCCAGCAGCCCAGGGGTTGATACGCAGTATTTT.

The chain is built from TRBV14 and TRBJ1-2, with TRBD1 as a possible D gene (6 bases). V was shortened by 0 bases and J by 4 bases, with 6 bases between the two germline ends. The CDR3 extends over 13 amino acids. Germline loops: CDR1 SGHDN, CDR2 FVKESK. Here the CDR3 DNA reads TGTGCCAGCAGCCAAGACAGGGGCTATGGCTACACCTTC. The encoded protein is CASSQDRGYGYTF.

The chain couples TRBV28 to TRBJ1-5, with D possibly being TRBD1 (5 bases). CDR3 length: 15 residues. Germline-derived CDR1 and CDR2 are MDHEN and SYDVKM. The ends were cut back, 4 bases at V and 2 bases at J, with 12 bases in the middle. The CDR3, as DNA: TGTGCCAGCAGTTCGGGCAGGGATGGCAATCAGCCCCAGCATTTT. Its translation: CASSSGRDGNQPQHF.

The rearrangement links TRBV30 to TRBJ2-3; 7 bases line up with TRBD2. The J segment lost 0 bases and the V segment lost 0 bases, leaving 6 bases of the junction unmatched. Per germline, CDR1 GTSNPN and CDR2 SVGIG (reference sequence). This CDR3 contains 16 residues. The CDR3 bases are TGTGCCTGGAGTGTAAAGGGACTATCTAGCACAGATACGCAGTATTTT. Translating gives CAWSVKGLSSTDTQYF.

The chain has TRBV27 and TRBJ2-1; 9 bases agree with TRBD2. Germline lookup yields CDR1 MNHEY and CDR2 SMNVEV (reference sequence). The CDR3 is 13 residues long. J was trimmed by 7 bases and V by 2 bases; bases with no gene match: 0. CDR3 DNA sequence: TGTGCCAGCAGTTTAGCGGGGGGGAATGAGCAGTTCTTC. Translated, it gives CASSLAGGNEQFF.

The rearrangement links TRBV15 to TRBJ1-1; no reliable D call. The CDR3 covers 13 residues. Germline loops: CDR1 LNHNV, CDR2 YYDKDF (reference sequence). V lost 0 bases, J lost 3 bases, and 5 bases lay in between. CDR3 coding DNA: TGTGCCACCAGCAGAGATCGTCACACTGAAGCTTTCTTT. Protein: CATSRDRHTEAFF.

This clone was observed once. This chain uses TRBV6-5 with TRBJ2-5; no clear D gene. The CDR3 loop spans 14 amino acids. Germline V gives CDR1 MNHEY, CDR2 SVGAGI. Trimming pared 2 bases from V and 5 bases from J, leaving 12 bases between. CDR3 bases: TGTGCCAGCAGTTACGGGTCTTCCAGGGAGACCCAGTACTTC. Translation gives CASSYGSSRETQYF.

V and J are TRBV19 and TRBJ2-3; 7 positions agree with TRBD1. Per the germline V gene, CDR1 is LNHDA and CDR2 is SQIVND (reference sequence). After removal of 7 bases from V and 2 bases from J, the junction contained 3 bases not matched to a gene. CDR3 size: 13 residues. This CDR3 reads CASNRGATDTQYF. CDR3 DNA sequence: TGTGCCAGTAACAGGGGCGCCACAGATACGCAGTATTTT.

The V call is TRBV19, the J call TRBJ1-4; D may be TRBD1 (5 bases). Germline V gene data show CDR1 as LNHDA and CDR2 as SQIVND (reference sequence). This CDR3 has 14 amino acids. The ends were cut back, 2 bases at V and 8 bases at J, with 12 bases in the middle. CDR3 sequence reads: CASSISRVGEKLFF. In nucleotides, the CDR3 is TGTGCCAGTAGTATATCCAGGGTTGGAGAAAAACTGTTTTTT.

The V gene is TRBV7-9, the J gene TRBJ2-7; 9 bases match TRBD1. There are 16 residues in the CDR3. Losses at the gene ends were 5 bases for V and 2 bases for J; bases not matched to a gene: 10. Germline CDR1 and CDR2: SEHNR and FQNEAQ (reference sequence). CDR3 protein: CASSKSSGTGTYEQYF. For the CDR3, the DNA is TGTGCCAGCAGCAAATCGTCCGGGACAGGGACCTACGAGCAGTACTTC.

The CDR3 region has the DNA TGCAGCGTTGAGGGGCCGGGGGACGGTCAATTCTACGAGCAGTACTTC. Encoded protein: CSVEGPGDGQFYEQYF. The J gene is TRBJ2-7, the V gene TRBV29-1; D might be TRBD2 (6 bases). There are 16 residues in the CDR3. V dropped 3 bases and J dropped 3 bases, with 21 bases sitting between them. Germline V lookup: CDR1 SQVTM, CDR2 ANQGSEA.

The gene calls are TRBV7-9 and TRBJ1-2, with TRBD1 matching 8 bases. There are 15 residues in the CDR3. The V segment lost 4 bases and the J segment 7 bases; nucleotides outside the gene matches: 11. From germline, CDR1 is SEHNR and CDR2 FQNEAQ (reference sequence). DNA for the CDR3: TGTGCCAGCAGCTCGGCGCCGGGACAGGAGTTTGGCTACACCTTC. Protein: CASSSAPGQEFGYTF.

The chain couples TRBV5-1 to TRBJ2-3, with 7 bases that match TRBD2. Germline V CDR1 and CDR2: SGHRS, YFSETQ. Trimming at V came to 2 bases and at J to 1 base, leaving 13 bases not matched to a gene. The CDR3 runs 18 residues. The CDR3 DNA reads TGCGCCAGCAGCTTAGTGCTAGCGGTAGAATTCGGCACAGATACGCAGTATTTT. Translation: CASSLVLAVEFGTDTQYF.

This sequence joins TRBV5-6 and TRBJ1-3, with 10 positions matching TRBD1. Germline assignment: CDR1 SGHDT and CDR2 YYEEEE. CDR3 size: 15 residues. V was clipped by 4 bases and J by 6 bases; unmatched bases: 7. The CDR3 region has the DNA TGTGCCAGCAGCCGGTCGGGACAGGGGACAAACACCATATATTTT. It translates to CASSRSGQGTNTIYF. The full variable domain, its missing parts supplied by reference TRBV5-6 and TRBJ1-3, is DAGVTQSPTHLIKTRGQQVTLRCSPKSGHDTVSWYQQALGQGPQFIFQYYEEEERQRGNFPDRFSGHQFPNYSSELNVNALLLGDSALYLCASSRSGQGTNTIYFGEGSWLTVV.

The genes are TRBV5-6 and TRBJ2-3; TRBD1 matches at 8 bases. The V segment lost 4 bases and the J segment 6 bases; nucleotides outside the gene matches: 7. Per the germline V gene, CDR1 is SGHDT and CDR2 is YYEEEE. The CDR3 loop spans 14 amino acids. The CDR3 reads CASSPTGALDTQYF. As DNA, the CDR3 is TGTGCCAGCAGCCCGACAGGGGCCCTGGATACGCAGTATTTT.

The V gene is TRBV28, the J gene TRBJ1-1, with D possibly matching TRBD1 (5 bases). Germline-derived CDR1 and CDR2 are MDHEN and SYDVKM. This CDR3 comprises 14 residues. V dropped 4 bases and J dropped 5 bases, with 14 bases sitting between them. CDR3 sequence reads: CASSSAGKRTEAFF. CDR3 in DNA: TGTGCCAGCAGTTCAGCAGGGAAGAGAACTGAAGCTTTCTTT.

V usage is TRBV12-5 and J usage is TRBJ2-1; possible D gene TRBD1, 5 bases. Trimming took off 1 base at V and 4 bases at J, with 17 bases between the two ends. CDR3 length equals 17 residues. Germline V gene sequence: CDR1 LGHNT, CDR2 FRNRAP. CDR3 bases: TGTGCTAGTGGTTTGGAAACCCTAGAAGGGGAATACAATGAGCAGTTCTTC. Protein: CASGLETLEGEYNEQFF.

The chain joins TRBV28 to TRBJ1-2; 8 bases are shared with TRBD1. V was clipped by 3 bases and J by 1 base; unmatched bases: 7. The CDR3 sequence is 16 residues long. CDR1 and CDR2 (germline): MDHEN, SYDVKM. CDR3 DNA: TGTGCCAGCAGTTTCCCTGACAGGGGACTTAACTATGGCTACACCTTC. It encodes CASSFPDRGLNYGYTF.

V gene TRBV5-5 combines with J gene TRBJ2-7; no definite D call. The germline gives CDR1 SGHKS, CDR2 YYEKEE (reference sequence). CDR3 size: 14 residues. Trimming took off 4 bases at V and 2 bases at J, with 13 bases between the two ends. CDR3 nucleotides: TGTGCCAGCAGCAGCCCGGTGTCGACCTACGAGCAGTACTTC. It codes for CASSSPVSTYEQYF.

Details on this clone: At one end, the junction sequence differs from germline, possibly due to a read error. This sequence joins TRBV7-7 and TRBJ2-1; TRBD2 is a possible D gene (5 bases). The V gene's germline CDR1 is SSHAT and CDR2 FNYEAQ (reference sequence). The CDR3 contains 16 residues. The CDR3 coding sequence is TGTGCTAGCAGCCCCGGCAGCGGAAGAACCTACAATGAGCAGTTCTTC. Protein product: CASSPGSGRTYNEQFF.